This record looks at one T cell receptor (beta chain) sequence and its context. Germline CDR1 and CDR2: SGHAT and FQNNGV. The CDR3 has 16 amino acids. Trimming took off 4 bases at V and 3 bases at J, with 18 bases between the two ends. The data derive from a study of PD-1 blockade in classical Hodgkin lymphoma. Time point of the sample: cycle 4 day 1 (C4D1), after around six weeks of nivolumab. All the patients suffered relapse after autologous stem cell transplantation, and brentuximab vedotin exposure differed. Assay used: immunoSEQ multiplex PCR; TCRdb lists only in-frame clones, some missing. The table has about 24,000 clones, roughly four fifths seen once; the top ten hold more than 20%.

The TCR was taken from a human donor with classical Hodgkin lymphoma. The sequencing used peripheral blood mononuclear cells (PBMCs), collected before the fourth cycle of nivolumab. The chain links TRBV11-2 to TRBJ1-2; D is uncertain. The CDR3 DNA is TGTGCCAGCAGCTCTAATAGGCGTCAGACACACTATGGCTACACCTTC. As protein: CASSSNRRQTHYGYTF.